This T cell receptor beta chain was found in a study of regulatory and conventional T cells in RAG deficiency. Produced via immunoSEQ multiplex PCR; TCRdb's table is partial and in-frame only. The profile shows 25,000 to 35,000 clones, approximately 96% of them singletons. The CDR3 covers 12 residues. CDR1 is SGHTA and CDR2 is FQGNSA in the germline V gene. The V gene lost 6 bases and the J gene lost 7 bases, with 10 bases spanning the gap. Genomic DNA came from blood conventional CD4+ T cells gated CD25-low CD127-high. As for this clone: What it binds is unknown.

Study outcomes and limitations: Omenn syndrome and CID/AS patients had approximately 100-fold fewer unique Treg TCR beta sequences, versus about 10-fold elsewhere. Omenn patients showed >90% Treg-Tconv overlap and shorter CDR3 lengths.

A further study also used this sample, focusing on regulatory T cells. From that study: Amplification used 52 TRBV primers and 13 TRBJ primers. Patient repertoires had restricted TRB V-J pairs and skewed V and J usage, most in Tregs.

This rearrangement joins TRBV7-2 to TRBJ1-3; D ambiguous. The TCR was taken from a human donor in good health. The source material was CD25- CD4+ T cells sorted from blood. CDR3 region: CASSNPRNTIYF. CDR3 DNA sequence: TGTGCCAGCAGTAACCCACGGAACACCATATATTTT.